This TCR beta chain comes out of a study of regulatory T cells in long-lasting Graves disease. About the study: Recently diagnosed Graves' patients had received antithyroid drugs for under 3 months.

TCR beta libraries were built with iRepertoire HTBI primers and Arm-PCR of CDR3 regions. TCRdb passed the multiplex PCR reads through MiXCR, listing each CDR3 protein once. The repertoire includes about 530,000 distinct CDR3 sequences, about 16% of them detected once, and 25% sits in the top ten. The time point is: newly diagnosed GD, antithyroid drugs for less than 3 months. From PBMCs, RNA was extracted and then used to make the TCR library. This clonotype appeared a single time. Unmatched junction bases numbered 7, after V lost 7 bases and J lost 1 base. CDR1 and CDR2 (germline): LNHDA, SQIVND (reference sequence). CDR3 length equals 15 residues. The data were also submitted as part of a second study, on T cells in Graves' hyperthyroidism and ophthalmopathy. That report adds: First-round RT-PCR with HTBI primers amplified the TCR CDR3 region.

Specimen: peripheral blood mononuclear cells (PBMCs), collected at new diagnosis, from a patient treated with antithyroid drugs. The V gene is TRBV19, the J gene TRBJ1-1; 9 nucleotides line up with TRBD1. This TCR was recovered from a woman in her forties or fifties with Graves disease. The CDR3 nucleotides read TGTGCCAGTACCCAACAGGGGGCCCGGAACACTGAAGCTTTCTTT. It encodes CASTQQGARNTEAFF.